A selection of T cell receptor beta chains follows, all from one sample in a study of blood T cell repertoires in COVID-19. TCRdb's table, derived via immunoSEQ multiplex PCR, lists solely in-frame clones and lacks some. Seen here are roughly 150,000 clones, less than 85% observed once, and the top ten hold 15% to 20%. Sequencing input: PBMCs or T cells enriched from blood (not recorded which). All receptors come from a man in his 60s who had recovered from COVID-19. CDR3s include the opening cysteine and the closing phenylalanine or tryptophan. A D gene is named only where the DNA matches it firmly. Some rows have no size entry. The others give once, few or many, or a class for an expanded clone.

j_call	v_call	d_call	clone_size	cdr3_aa	cdr3_nt
TRBJ2-7	TRBV6-1	.	few	CASTFTRGHYEQYF	TGTGCCAGCACCTTCACCCGCGGCCACTACGAGCAGTACTTC
TRBJ1-2	TRBV30	TRBD1	.	CAWSARQGDGYTF	TGTGCCTGGAGTGCCAGACAGGGCGACGGCTACACCTTC
TRBJ2-3	TRBV25-1	TRBD2	.	CASSEWGGTTDTQYF	TGTGCCAGCAGTGAATGGGGGGGTACCACAGATACGCAGTATTTT
TRBJ2-3	TRBV27	.	few	CASSSLRFGLAGGSRDTQYF	TGTGCCAGCAGTTCCCTCCGTTTCGGGCTAGCTGGTGGGTCCAGAGATACGCAGTATTTT
TRBJ2-5	TRBV6-5	.	.	CASSAGLPQETQYF	TGTGCCAGCAGCGCTGGACTCCCCCAGGAGACCCAGTACTTC
TRBJ1-5	TRBV7-8	.	.	CASSLGSGLQPQHF	TGTGCCAGCAGCTTAGGGTCAGGGCTTCAGCCCCAGCATTTT
TRBJ1-1	TRBV3-1/TRBV3-2	TRBD1	.	CASSRLGGQGAGTEAFF	TGTGCCAGCAGCCGATTAGGAGGACAGGGGGCAGGGACTGAAGCTTTCTTT
TRBJ1-1	TRBV29-1	TRBD1	.	CSAAPPTGGTEAFF	TGCAGCGCTGCTCCCCCCACAGGGGGCACTGAAGCTTTCTTT
TRBJ1-4	TRBV27	.	.	CASSFARSGVKLFF	TGTGCCAGCAGTTTCGCCCGGTCAGGGGTGAAACTGTTTTTT
TRBJ1-5	TRBV28	TRBD1	.	CASNRAGQALQPQHF	TGTGCCAGCAACCGAGCAGGACAGGCTCTCCAGCCCCAGCATTTT
TRBJ1-2	TRBV28	.	few	CASSPYGYTF	TGTGCCAGCAGCCCATATGGCTACACCTTC
TRBJ2-1	TRBV27	.	.	CASSLLVGGGYNEQFF	TGTGCCAGCAGTTTATTGGTAGGGGGTGGGTACAATGAGCAGTTCTTC
TRBJ1-2	TRBV12-3/TRBV12-4	.	.	CASSPGNYGYTF	TGTGCCAGCAGTCCCGGGAACTATGGCTACACCTTC
TRBJ2-2	TRBV7-3	TRBD1	once	CASSTRQGAGELFF	TGTGCCAGCAGCACCCGACAGGGGGCCGGGGAGCTGTTTTTT
TRBJ1-2	TRBV5-3	.	.	CARSLYQVYGYTF	TGTGCCAGAAGCTTGTATCAGGTCTATGGCTACACCTTC
TRBJ1-6	TRBV7-9	.	.	CASRTDTSPLHF	TGTGCCAGCAGGACCGACACTTCACCCCTCCACTTT
TRBJ1-5	TRBV19	.	.	CASSPRYEQPQHF	TGTGCCAGTAGTCCCCGGTATGAGCAGCCCCAGCATTTT
TRBJ1-5	TRBV25-1	.	.	CASSERGLSNQPQHF	TGTGCCAGCAGTGAACGGGGTTTAAGCAATCAGCCCCAGCATTTT
TRBJ2-7	TRBV5-1	.	.	CASSPGGANEQYF	TGCGCCAGCAGCCCTGGTGGGGCCAACGAGCAGTACTTC
TRBJ1-2	TRBV28	TRBD1	.	CASSWGQANYGYTF	TGTGCCAGCAGCTGGGGACAGGCTAACTATGGCTACACCTTC
TRBJ2-5	TRBV11-2	TRBD1	.	CASTTDRGHETQYF	TGTGCCAGCACGACCGACAGGGGGCATGAGACCCAGTACTTC
TRBJ1-5	TRBV7-6	TRBD1	.	CASSLEGDRVGQPQHF	TGTGCCAGCAGCTTAGAGGGGGACAGGGTAGGACAGCCCCAGCATTTT
TRBJ1-1	TRBV7-8	.	once	CASSTRGNTEAFF	TGTGCCAGCAGCACGAGAGGGAACACTGAAGCTTTCTTT
TRBJ2-2	TRBV5-1	TRBD1	.	CASSPLPPGQEGTGELFF	TGCGCCAGCAGCCCGCTTCCGCCGGGACAGGAGGGCACCGGGGAGCTGTTTTTT
TRBJ1-2	TRBV7-9	.	.	CASSFQIYGYTF	TGTGCCAGCAGCTTTCAGATCTATGGCTACACCTTC
TRBJ1-3	TRBV5-1	.	once	CASSLATLTAGPSGNTIYF	TGCGCCAGCAGCTTGGCCACATTGACAGCGGGGCCCTCTGGAAACACCATATATTTT
TRBJ1-1	TRBV15	.	.	CATSRAGNGAQEGPEAFF	TGTGCCACCAGCAGGGCAGGGAACGGGGCCCAGGAGGGCCCTGAAGCTTTCTTT
TRBJ1-5	TRBV4-2	.	once	CASSQDGQGSNQPQHF	TGTGCCAGCAGCCAAGATGGCCAGGGAAGCAATCAGCCCCAGCATTTT
TRBJ2-6	TRBV29-1	.	.	CSVGNRDAGANVLTF	TGCAGCGTTGGAAACAGGGATGCTGGGGCCAACGTCCTGACTTTC
TRBJ1-5	TRBV19	TRBD1	.	CASSPRGQGGNQPQHF	TGTGCCAGTAGTCCCCGAGGACAGGGCGGCAATCAGCCCCAGCATTTT
TRBJ1-5	TRBV5-1	.	.	CASSLGRDSNQPQHF	TGCGCCAGCAGCTTGGGGCGGGATAGCAATCAGCCCCAGCATTTT
TRBJ1-2	TRBV18	TRBD1	.	CASSVQGEVNYGYTF	TGTGCCAGCTCAGTCCAGGGGGAGGTGAACTATGGCTACACCTTC
TRBJ2-7	TRBV18	.	.	CASSPGRTYEQYF	TGTGCCAGCTCACCAGGGAGAACCTACGAGCAGTACTTC
TRBJ2-3	TRBV11-2	.	.	CASSPTGKALTDTQYF	TGTGCCAGCAGCCCTACGGGGAAGGCTTTGACAGATACGCAGTATTTT
TRBJ2-2	TRBV11-3	.	.	CASSLQGNGELFF	TGTGCCAGCAGCCTACAGGGTAACGGGGAGCTGTTTTTT
TRBJ1-4	TRBV15	.	.	CATSRNRVGNEKLFF	TGTGCCACCAGCAGGAACAGGGTAGGGAATGAAAAACTGTTTTTT
TRBJ2-3	TRBV6-1	TRBD1	.	CASRAQGAGTDTQYF	TGTGCCAGCAGAGCACAGGGGGCAGGGACAGATACGCAGTATTTT
TRBJ2-3	TRBV28	.	.	CASIGSLASTDTQYF	TGTGCCAGCATCGGGAGCTTAGCTAGCACAGATACGCAGTATTTT
TRBJ2-2	TRBV23-1	TRBD1	.	CASSQSPQGANTGELFF	TGCGCCAGCAGTCAATCTCCTCAGGGGGCGAACACCGGGGAGCTGTTTTTT
TRBJ1-6	TRBV5-1	.	.	CASSLVGAGSPLHF	TGCGCCAGCAGCTTGGTAGGGGCTGGGTCACCCCTCCACTTT